These T cell receptor beta chains were read from a single sample in a study of naive and memory T cell subsets. MiXCR was run by TCRdb on the 5' RACE reads, yielding one entry per CDR3 protein. The table includes roughly 60,000 distinct CDR3 sequences, 7.2% detected once. Receptor source: a male donor in good health. Both conserved end residues are part of each CDR3. Each record gives: V gene, J gene, CDR3 length, D gene, clone size, CDR3 protein, CDR3 DNA. D genes are given only for firm matches. Not all rows give a size; the values are once, few, many and, for expanded clones, a class.

>TRBV15|TRBJ2-7|15|-|-
CATSRVGISSYEQYF
TGTGCCACCAGCAGAGTCGGGATTAGCTCCTACGAGCAGTACTTC
>TRBV2|TRBJ2-7|11|-|many
CASRTAYEQYF
TGTGCCAGCAGGACAGCCTACGAGCAGTACTTC
>TRBV28|TRBJ2-7|13|TRBD1|many
CASSLGQTYEQYF
TGTGCCAGCAGTTTGGGACAGACCTACGAGCAGTACTTC
>TRBV7-9|TRBJ1-4|15|TRBD1|many
CASSLGGTENEKLFF
TGTGCCAGCAGCTTAGGAGGGACAGAAAATGAAAAACTGTTTTTT
>TRBV2|TRBJ2-2|17|TRBD2|-
CASSVQGAGGRTGELFF
TGTGCCAGCAGTGTCCAGGGAGCGGGAGGTCGCACCGGGGAGCTGTTTTTT
>TRBV7-8|TRBJ2-1|18|TRBD2|few
CASSLRVSGGSPVNEQFF
TGTGCCAGCAGCTTAAGGGTCAGCGGGGGTTCCCCGGTGAATGAGCAGTTCTTC
>TRBV19|TRBJ1-1|15|-|few
CASSEWRGTDTEAFF
TGTGCCAGTAGTGAATGGAGAGGGACGGACACTGAAGCTTTCTTT
>TRBV9|TRBJ2-7|13|-|many
CASSSRDSGEQYF
TGTGCCAGCAGCAGCCGGGACTCGGGCGAGCAGTACTTC
>TRBV27|TRBJ1-5|16|-|-
CASSLSGAPYNQPQHF
TGTGCCAGCAGTTTATCGGGGGCACCCTACAATCAGCCCCAGCATTTT
>TRBV20-1|TRBJ2-2|13|-|many
CSATGTPTGELFF
TGCAGTGCTACCGGGACACCCACCGGGGAGCTGTTTTTT
>TRBV14|TRBJ2-7|18|-|few
CASSQVGRQGRFGCEQYF
TGTGCCAGCAGCCAAGTTGGTCGTCAGGGGCGGTTCGGATGCGAGCAGTACTTC
>TRBV11-2|TRBJ2-3|11|-|-
CASSSEDTQYF
TGTGCCAGCAGCTCGGAGGATACGCAGTATTTT
>TRBV11-2|TRBJ1-1|15|-|few
CASSLENVGNTEAFF
TGTGCCAGCAGCTTAGAGAATGTCGGGAACACTGAAGCTTTCTTT
>TRBV5-1|TRBJ1-2|18|-|few
CASSFNPGASQANYGYTF
TGCGCCAGCAGCTTTAATCCAGGGGCGTCCCAAGCTAACTATGGCTACACCTTC
>TRBV5-5|TRBJ2-3|14|-|few
CASSLGGPGDTQYF
TGTGCCAGCAGCTTGGGGGGACCGGGGGATACGCAGTATTTT
>TRBV11-2|TRBJ2-3|12|-|few
CASSLVRDTQYF
TGTGCCAGCAGCTTAGTTCGGGATACGCAGTATTTT
>TRBV3-1|TRBJ2-3|17|TRBD2|many
CASSQELASDITDTQYF
TGTGCCAGCAGCCAAGAACTAGCGTCGGATATCACAGATACGCAGTATTTT
>TRBV7-2|TRBJ1-5|13|-|few
CASSWDSNQPQHF
TGTGCCAGCAGCTGGGACAGCAATCAGCCCCAGCATTTT
>TRBV5-1|TRBJ2-7|16|TRBD1|many
CASSLAPGQGDYEQYF
TGCGCCAGCAGCTTGGCCCCGGGACAGGGGGACTACGAGCAGTACTTC
>TRBV6-1|TRBJ1-1|15|-|many
CASSELGSLNTEAFF
TGTGCCAGCAGTGAGCTGGGCAGTTTGAACACTGAAGCTTTCTTT
>TRBV12-3/TRBV12-4|TRBJ2-3|17|TRBD1|few
CASSRSGQGGSTDTQYF
TGTGCCAGCAGTCGGTCCGGACAGGGAGGTAGCACAGATACGCAGTATTTT
>TRBV19|TRBJ2-2|15|-|-
CASSIFGREAGELFF
TGTGCCAGTAGTATATTTGGCAGGGAGGCCGGGGAGCTGTTTTTT
>TRBV7-6|TRBJ2-1|15|TRBD1|few
CASSLARGQGTEQFF
TGTGCCAGCAGCTTAGCGAGGGGACAGGGGACTGAGCAGTTCTTC
>TRBV7-8|TRBJ2-3|17|-|few
CASSRGRTASSTDTQYF
TGTGCCAGCAGTCGGGGGAGGACCGCTTCTAGCACAGATACGCAGTATTTT
>TRBV21-1|TRBJ2-3|19|-|-
CASRKYRGRVGGITDTQYF
TGTGCCAGCAGAAAATACCGGGGGAGGGTCGGGGGTATCACAGATACGCAGTATTTT
>TRBV7-2|TRBJ2-1|13|TRBD2|many
CASSSPSSGRSFF
TGTGCCAGCAGCTCCCCGTCTAGCGGGAGGTCTTTCTTC
>TRBV7-9|TRBJ1-2|14|-|few
CASSAGGFNYGYTF
TGTGCCAGCAGCGCGGGGGGTTTTAACTATGGCTACACCTTC
>TRBV20-1|TRBJ2-7|13|-|few
CSARGTGGAEQYF
TGCAGTGCAAGAGGAACAGGTGGGGCCGAGCAGTACTTC
>TRBV7-2|TRBJ2-5|15|-|many
CASSLDGGSGETQYF
TGTGCCAGCAGCCTCGATGGGGGGAGTGGAGAGACCCAGTACTTC
>TRBV6-6|TRBJ2-7|15|TRBD2|-
CASSKRREGEHEQYF
TGTGCCAGCAGTAAACGGAGGGAGGGAGAGCACGAGCAGTACTTC
>TRBV30|TRBJ2-4|11|-|few
CAWSVVDIQYF
TGTGCCTGGAGTGTAGTCGACATTCAGTACTTC
>TRBV7-9|TRBJ2-5|13|-|many
CAGLTGNEETQYF
TGTGCCGGGTTGACCGGGAATGAGGAGACCCAGTACTTC
>TRBV29-1|TRBJ1-1|11|-|-
CSVYSGDGLRF
TGCAGCGTGTACTCAGGGGACGGGCTTCGATTT
>TRBV29-1|TRBJ1-1|13|-|-
CSVVPLEGTEAFF
TGCAGCGTTGTCCCCCTAGAGGGGACTGAAGCTTTCTTT
>TRBV29-1|TRBJ2-7|12|-|few
CSVLRDAGEQYF
TGCAGCGTTCTCAGGGATGCAGGCGAGCAGTACTTC
>TRBV5-1|TRBJ1-1|14|TRBD1|many
CASRWEGANTEAFF
TGCGCCAGCAGGTGGGAGGGGGCGAACACTGAAGCTTTCTTT
>TRBV24-1|TRBJ2-3|13|-|few
CATSDPLADTQYF
TGTGCCACCAGTGACCCTCTGGCGGATACGCAGTATTTT
>TRBV7-9|TRBJ1-4|14|-|-
CASSFNSGNEKLFF
TGTGCCAGCAGCTTCAACAGTGGAAATGAAAAACTGTTTTTT
>TRBV18|TRBJ2-5|14|-|-
CASSPYTPQETQYF
TGTGCCAGCTCACCCTACACGCCCCAAGAGACCCAGTACTTC
>TRBV5-1|TRBJ2-5|13|-|few
CASSAGTQETQYF
TGCGCCAGCAGCGCCGGGACACAAGAGACCCAGTACTTC
>TRBV19|TRBJ2-4|16|TRBD2|many
CASSIDSGGAKNIQYF
TGTGCCAGTAGTATAGATAGCGGGGGAGCCAAAAACATTCAGTACTTC
>TRBV6-2/TRBV6-3|TRBJ1-1|15|-|few
CASTGAGAANTEAFF
TGTGCCAGCACCGGGGCCGGGGCCGCGAACACTGAAGCTTTCTTT
>TRBV3-1|TRBJ1-2|16|-|-
CASSPGIGGGANGYTF
TGTGCCAGCAGCCCCGGTATCGGGGGGGGCGCTAATGGCTACACCTTC
>TRBV19|TRBJ1-1|12|TRBD1|few
CASNTGGIEAFF
TGTGCCAGTAATACAGGGGGCATTGAAGCTTTCTTT
>TRBV6-5|TRBJ1-4|14|-|many
CASSSTGFNEKLFF
TGTGCCAGCAGTTCCACAGGGTTCAATGAAAAACTGTTTTTT
>TRBV20-1|TRBJ2-5|13|-|-
CSARDGGAETQYF
TGCAGTGCTAGAGATGGGGGGGCGGAGACCCAGTACTTC
>TRBV2|TRBJ2-5|14|TRBD1|-
CASTEDRVKETQYF
TGTGCCAGCACCGAGGACAGGGTGAAAGAGACCCAGTACTTC
>TRBV7-9|TRBJ1-3|13|-|many
CASTFGLANTIYF
TGTGCCAGCACCTTTGGACTTGCAAACACCATATATTTT
>TRBV11-2|TRBJ2-7|14|-|-
CASSFAVSSYEQYF
TGTGCCAGCAGCTTCGCGGTGAGCTCCTACGAGCAGTACTTC